The clone carrying this T cell receptor (beta chain) showed up just a few times. The target antigen is unknown. The data derive from a study of CD8+ T cells in alopecia areata. Broader study findings: Scalp clonality and expanded CD8+ clones among the top 100 were significantly decreased by tofacitinib. Researchers say the link of baseline CD8+ expansion to response remains uncertain, with one nonresponder. Many expanded lesional clones persisted in scalp and blood during tofacitinib.

Reverse transcribed after extraction, RNA yielded cDNA as the sequencing template. Here immunoSEQ multiplex PCR was the method, and the copy in TCRdb shows in-frame clones only, minus some. The table shows over 60,000 clones, with roughly 50% occurring only once. Germline loops: CDR1 SGHRS, CDR2 YFSETQ. V gave up 1 base and J gave up 2 bases, with 7 bases separating them. The CDR3 has 13 amino acids. Documented treatment: oral pan-JAK inhibitor, 5-10 mg twice daily. The sequence was collected from a human donor with alopecia areata. V usage is TRBV5-1 and J usage is TRBJ2-7, with D hard to call. The source material was CD8+ T cells sorted from blood, sampled at approximately week 36, from a patient treated with tofacitinib. CDR3 bases: TGCGCCAGCAGCTTGAACCCCACCTACGAGCAGTACTTC. This codes for CASSLNPTYEQYF.